Following are 3 T cell receptor beta chains from one sample sequenced in a study of blood T cell repertoires in COVID-19. Profiling relied on immunoSEQ multiplex PCR, and the TCRdb table lists in-frame clones only, not all of them. Here the sample spans roughly 34,000 clones, about 80% being singletons. Sample: peripheral blood. The receptors were sampled from an elderly man with acute or convalescent COVID-19.

J is TRBJ2-3 and V is TRBV21-1; TRBD2 is taken as the D call from the table, unchecked against the DNA. TRBV21-1 is classified as a pseudogene. The CDR3 runs to 17 residues. CDR3 nucleotides: TGTGCCAGCATAGGCGGGACTAGTACCTCGGGCACAGATACGCAGTATTTT. Its protein is CASIGGTSTSGTDTQYF.

This chain links TRBV5-1 with TRBJ2-7, with a tentative D call TRBD2 (6 bases). Trimming removed 1 base from V and 3 bases from J, with 17 bases in between. Germline CDR1 SGHRS, CDR2 YFSETQ. This CDR3 has 16 residues. The CDR3 region has the DNA TGCGCCAGCAGCTTGTTTGCGGGGAGAGCCCTCTACGAGCAGTACTTC. Its translation: CASSLFAGRALYEQYF.

In its sample, this clone was seen once. The chain recombines TRBV10-2 with TRBJ1-5; tentatively, D is TRBD1 (5 bases). Germline V lookup: CDR1 WSHSY, CDR2 SAAADI. With 1 base removed from V and 2 bases from J, the gap between germline ends came to 9 bases. The CDR3 consists of 15 residues. The CDR3 loop is CASSEWGVGNQPQHF. CDR3 DNA sequence: TGCGCCAGCAGTGAGTGGGGGGTGGGCAATCAGCCCCAGCATTTT.